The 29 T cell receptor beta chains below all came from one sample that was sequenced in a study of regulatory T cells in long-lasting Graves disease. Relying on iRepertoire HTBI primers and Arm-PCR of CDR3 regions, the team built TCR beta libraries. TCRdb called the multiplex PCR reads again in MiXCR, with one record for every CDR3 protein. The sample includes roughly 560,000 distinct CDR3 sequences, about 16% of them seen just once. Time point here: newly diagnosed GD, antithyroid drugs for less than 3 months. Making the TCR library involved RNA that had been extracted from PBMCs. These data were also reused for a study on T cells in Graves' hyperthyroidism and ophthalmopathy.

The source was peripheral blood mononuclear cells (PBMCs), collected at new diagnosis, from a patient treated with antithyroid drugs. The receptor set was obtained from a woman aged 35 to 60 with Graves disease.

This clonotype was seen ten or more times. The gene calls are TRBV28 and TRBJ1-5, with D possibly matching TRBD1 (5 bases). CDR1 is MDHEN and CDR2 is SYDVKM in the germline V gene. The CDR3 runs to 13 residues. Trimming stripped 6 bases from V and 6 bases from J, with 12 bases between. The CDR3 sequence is CASREGRTQPQHF. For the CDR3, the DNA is TGTGCCAGCAGGGAGGGGAGAACTCAGCCCCAGCATTTT.

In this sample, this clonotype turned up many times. The CDR3 loop reads CASSIGGTYEQYF. The CDR3 DNA sequence: TGTGCCAGTAGTATAGGAGGAACCTACGAGCAGTACTTC. The chain uses TRBV19 and TRBJ2-7, with D unresolved. The V gene's germline CDR1 is LNHDA and CDR2 SQIVND (reference sequence). This CDR3 has 13 residues. Trimming pared 1 base from V and 2 bases from J, leaving 6 bases between.

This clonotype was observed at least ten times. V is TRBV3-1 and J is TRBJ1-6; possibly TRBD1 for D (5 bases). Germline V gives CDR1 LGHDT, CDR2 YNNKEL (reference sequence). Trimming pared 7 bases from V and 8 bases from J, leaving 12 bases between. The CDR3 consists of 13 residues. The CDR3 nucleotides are TGTGCCAGCACTAAAAGGGGTGATTCACCCCTCCACTTT. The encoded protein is CASTKRGDSPLHF.

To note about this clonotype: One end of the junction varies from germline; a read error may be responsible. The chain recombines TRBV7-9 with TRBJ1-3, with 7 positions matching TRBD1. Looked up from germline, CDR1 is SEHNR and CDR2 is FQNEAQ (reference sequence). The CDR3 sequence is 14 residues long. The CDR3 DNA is TGTGCCAGCAGCTCCAGGGACAGCGGAAACACCACATATTTT. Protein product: CASSSRDSGNTTYF.

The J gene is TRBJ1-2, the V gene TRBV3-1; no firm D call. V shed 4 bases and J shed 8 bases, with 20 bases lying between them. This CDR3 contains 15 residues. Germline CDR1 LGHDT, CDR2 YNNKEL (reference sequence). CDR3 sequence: CASSPETDTLGGYTF. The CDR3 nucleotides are TGTGCCAGCAGCCCCGAAACTGACACCCTGGGCGGCTACACCTTC.

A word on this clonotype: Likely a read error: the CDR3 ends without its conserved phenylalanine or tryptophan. The CDR3 region has the DNA TGCGCCAGCAGCTTGGATAGCTACTATGGCTACACCGTC. Translated, it gives CASSLDSYYGYTV. This chain uses TRBV5-1 with TRBJ1-2; D remains unclear. Per the germline V gene, CDR1 is SGHRS and CDR2 is YFSETQ. The ends were cut back, 0 bases at V and 3 bases at J, with 6 bases in the middle. This CDR3 spans 13 amino acids.

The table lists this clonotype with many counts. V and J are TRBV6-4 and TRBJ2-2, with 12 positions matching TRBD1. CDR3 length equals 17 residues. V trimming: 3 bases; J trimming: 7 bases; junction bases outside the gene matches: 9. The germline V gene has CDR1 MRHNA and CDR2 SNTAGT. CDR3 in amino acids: CASSEDRDRGRIGELFF. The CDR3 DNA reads TGTGCCAGCAGTGAAGATCGGGACAGGGGGCGCATCGGGGAGCTGTTTTTT.

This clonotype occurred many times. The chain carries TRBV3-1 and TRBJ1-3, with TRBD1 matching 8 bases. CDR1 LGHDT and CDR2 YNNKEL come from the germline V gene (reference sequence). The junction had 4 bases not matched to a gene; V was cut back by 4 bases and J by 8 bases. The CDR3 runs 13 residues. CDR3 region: CASSPGQGDTIYF. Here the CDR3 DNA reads TGTGCCAGCAGCCCCGGACAGGGAGACACCATATATTTT.

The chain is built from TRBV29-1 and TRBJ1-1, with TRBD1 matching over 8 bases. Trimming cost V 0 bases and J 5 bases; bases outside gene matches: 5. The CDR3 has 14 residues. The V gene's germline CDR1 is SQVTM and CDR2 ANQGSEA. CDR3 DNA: TGCAGCGTTGAAGATGCAGGGGGCGGGACTGAAGCTTTCTTT. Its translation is CSVEDAGGGTEAFF.

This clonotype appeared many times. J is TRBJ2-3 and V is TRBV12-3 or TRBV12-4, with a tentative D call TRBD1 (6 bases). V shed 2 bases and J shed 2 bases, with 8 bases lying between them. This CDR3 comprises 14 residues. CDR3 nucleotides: TGTGCCAGCAGTTTAAGGACAGTCACAGATACGCAGTATTTT. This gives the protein CASSLRTVTDTQYF.

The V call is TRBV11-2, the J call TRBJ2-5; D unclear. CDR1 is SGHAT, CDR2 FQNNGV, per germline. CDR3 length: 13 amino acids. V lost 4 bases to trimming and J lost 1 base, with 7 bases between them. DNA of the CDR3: TGTGCCAGCAGCTCCCTACCCCAAGAGACCCAGTACTTC. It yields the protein CASSSLPQETQYF.

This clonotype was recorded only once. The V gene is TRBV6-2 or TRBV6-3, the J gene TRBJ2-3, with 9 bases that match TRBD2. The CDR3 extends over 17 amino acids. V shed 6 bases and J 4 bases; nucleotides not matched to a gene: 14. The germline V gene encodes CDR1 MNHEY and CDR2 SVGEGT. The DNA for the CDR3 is TGTGCCAGCAGCGAACTTGGGCGGGGGGGCCTAGCAGATACGCAGTATTTT. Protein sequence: CASSELGRGGLADTQYF.

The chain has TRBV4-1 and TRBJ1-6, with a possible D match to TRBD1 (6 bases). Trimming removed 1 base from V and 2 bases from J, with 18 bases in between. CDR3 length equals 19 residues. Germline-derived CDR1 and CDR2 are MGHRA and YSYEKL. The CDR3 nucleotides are TGCGCCAGCAGCCAAGCTACTCTGGGGGGGGCCACCTATAATTCACCCCTCCACTTT. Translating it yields CASSQATLGGATYNSPLHF.

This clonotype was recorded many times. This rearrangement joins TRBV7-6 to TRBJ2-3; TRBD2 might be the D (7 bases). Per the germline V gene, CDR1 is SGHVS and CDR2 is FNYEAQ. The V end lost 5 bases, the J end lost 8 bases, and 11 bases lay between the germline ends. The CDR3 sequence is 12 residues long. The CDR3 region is CASSPRGGTQYF. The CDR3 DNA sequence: TGTGCCAGCAGCCCGAGGGGGGGTACGCAGTATTTT.

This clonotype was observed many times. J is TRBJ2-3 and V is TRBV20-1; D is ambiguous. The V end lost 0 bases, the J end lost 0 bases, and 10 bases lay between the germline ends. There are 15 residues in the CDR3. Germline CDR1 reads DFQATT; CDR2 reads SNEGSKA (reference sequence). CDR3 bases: TGCAGTGCTAGAGATCGGGTGGTTAGCACAGATACGCAGTATTTT. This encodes CSARDRVVSTDTQYF.

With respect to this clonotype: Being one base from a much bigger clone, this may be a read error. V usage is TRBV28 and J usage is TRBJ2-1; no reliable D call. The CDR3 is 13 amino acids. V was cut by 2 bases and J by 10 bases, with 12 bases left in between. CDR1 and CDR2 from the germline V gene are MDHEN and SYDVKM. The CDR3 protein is CASSLPTPYEQFF. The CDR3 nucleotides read TGTGCCAGCAGTTTACCGACCCCCTACGAGCAGTTCTTC.

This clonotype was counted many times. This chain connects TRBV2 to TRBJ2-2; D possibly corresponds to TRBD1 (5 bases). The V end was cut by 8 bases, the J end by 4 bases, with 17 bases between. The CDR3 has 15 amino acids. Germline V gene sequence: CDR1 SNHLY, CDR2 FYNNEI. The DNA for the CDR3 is TGTGCCAGCTCTAGGACACTCATTATCACCGGGGAGCTGTTTTTT. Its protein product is CASSRTLIITGELFF.

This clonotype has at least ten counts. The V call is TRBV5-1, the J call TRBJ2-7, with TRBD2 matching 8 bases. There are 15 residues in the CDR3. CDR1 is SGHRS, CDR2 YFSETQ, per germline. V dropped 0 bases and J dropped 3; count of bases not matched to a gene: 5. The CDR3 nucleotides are TGCGCCAGCAGCTTGGATAGCGGGGACTTCTACGAGCAGTACTTC. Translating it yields CASSLDSGDFYEQYF. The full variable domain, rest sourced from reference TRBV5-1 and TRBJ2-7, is KAGVTQTPRYLIKTRGQQVTLSCSPISGHRSVSWYQQTPGQGLQFLFEYFSETQRNKGNFPGRFSGRQFSNSRSEMNVSTLELGDSALYLCASSLDSGDFYEQYFGPGTRLTVT.

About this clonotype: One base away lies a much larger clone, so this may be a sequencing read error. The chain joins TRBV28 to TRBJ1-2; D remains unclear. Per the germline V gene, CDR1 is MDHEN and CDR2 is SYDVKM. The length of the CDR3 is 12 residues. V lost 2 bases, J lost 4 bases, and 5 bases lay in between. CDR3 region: CASSLRLYGYTF. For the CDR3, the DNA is TGTGCCAGCAGTTTACGGCTCTATGGCTACACCTTC.

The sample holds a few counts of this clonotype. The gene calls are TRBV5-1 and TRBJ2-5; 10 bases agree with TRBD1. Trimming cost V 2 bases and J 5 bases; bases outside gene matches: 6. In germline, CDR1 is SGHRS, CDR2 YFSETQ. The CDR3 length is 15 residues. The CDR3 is CASSFGLGQGETQYF. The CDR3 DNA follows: TGCGCCAGCAGCTTCGGCCTGGGACAGGGGGAGACCCAGTACTTC.

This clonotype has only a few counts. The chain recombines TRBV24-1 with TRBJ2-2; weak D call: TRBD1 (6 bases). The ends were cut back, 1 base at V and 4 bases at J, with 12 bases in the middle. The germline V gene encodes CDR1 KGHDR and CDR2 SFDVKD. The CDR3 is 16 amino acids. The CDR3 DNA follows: TGTGCCACCAGTGATTTAAGGCAGGGGACCACCGGGGAGCTGTTTTTT. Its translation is CATSDLRQGTTGELFF.

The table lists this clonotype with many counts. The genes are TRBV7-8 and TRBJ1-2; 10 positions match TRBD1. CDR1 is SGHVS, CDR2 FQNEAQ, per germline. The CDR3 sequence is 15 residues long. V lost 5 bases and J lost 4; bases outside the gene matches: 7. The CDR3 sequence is CASSRGTGAFYGYTF. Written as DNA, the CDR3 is TGTGCCAGCAGCCGAGGGACAGGGGCATTCTATGGCTACACCTTC.

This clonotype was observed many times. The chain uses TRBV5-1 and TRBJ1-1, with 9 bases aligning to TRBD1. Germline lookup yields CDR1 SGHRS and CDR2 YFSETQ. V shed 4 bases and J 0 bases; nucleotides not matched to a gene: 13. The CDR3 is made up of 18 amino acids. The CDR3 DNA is TGCGCCAGCAGCCTCCAGGGTACAGGGGGCTTGGTGAACACTGAAGCTTTCTTT. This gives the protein CASSLQGTGGLVNTEAFF.

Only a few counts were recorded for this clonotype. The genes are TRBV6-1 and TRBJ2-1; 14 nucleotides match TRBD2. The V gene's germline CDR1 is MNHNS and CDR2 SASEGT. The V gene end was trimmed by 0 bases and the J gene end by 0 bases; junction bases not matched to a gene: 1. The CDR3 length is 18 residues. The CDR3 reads CASSEAGLAGGSYNEQFF. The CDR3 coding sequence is TGTGCCAGCAGTGAAGCAGGACTAGCGGGGGGCTCCTACAATGAGCAGTTCTTC.

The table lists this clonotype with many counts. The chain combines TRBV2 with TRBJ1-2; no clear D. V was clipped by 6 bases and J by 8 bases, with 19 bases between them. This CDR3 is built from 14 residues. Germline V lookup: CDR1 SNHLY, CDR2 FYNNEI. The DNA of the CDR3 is TGTGCCAGCAGGGGCGGAGGAACAATGGGGGGCTACACCTTC. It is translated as CASRGGGTMGGYTF.

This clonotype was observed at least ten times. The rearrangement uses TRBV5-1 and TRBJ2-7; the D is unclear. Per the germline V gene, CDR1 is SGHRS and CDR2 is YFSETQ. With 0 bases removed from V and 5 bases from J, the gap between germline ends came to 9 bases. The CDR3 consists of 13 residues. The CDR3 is CASSLAGPHEQYF. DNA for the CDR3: TGCGCCAGCAGCTTGGCAGGCCCCCACGAGCAGTACTTC.

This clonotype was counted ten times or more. CDR3 in DNA: TGTGCCAGCAGCAAGGGACAGGGCCCTGAAGCTTTCTTT. Amino acid sequence: CASSKGQGPEAFF. The rearrangement joins TRBV13 to TRBJ1-1; 9 nucleotides agree with TRBD1. Losses at the gene ends were 5 bases for V and 6 bases for J; bases not matched to a gene: 4. The length of the CDR3 is 13 residues. Germline V gene lookup returns CDR1 PRHDT and CDR2 FYEKMQ (reference sequence).

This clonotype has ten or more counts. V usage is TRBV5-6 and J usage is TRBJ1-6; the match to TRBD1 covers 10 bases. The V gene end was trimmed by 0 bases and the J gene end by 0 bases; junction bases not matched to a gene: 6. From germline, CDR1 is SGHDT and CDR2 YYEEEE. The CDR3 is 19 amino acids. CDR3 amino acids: CASSLAPGQGSSYNSPLHF. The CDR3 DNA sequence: TGTGCCAGCAGCTTGGCTCCGGGACAGGGGAGCTCCTATAATTCACCCCTCCACTTT.

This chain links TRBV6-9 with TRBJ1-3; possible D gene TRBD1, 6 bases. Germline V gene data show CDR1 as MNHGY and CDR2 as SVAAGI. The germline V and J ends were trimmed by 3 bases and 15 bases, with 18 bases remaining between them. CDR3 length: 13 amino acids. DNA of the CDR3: TGTGCCAGCAGTTACTCAGGGGAGAAGGTCCAATATTTT. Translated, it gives CASSYSGEKVQYF.